The following is a T cell receptor beta chain sequence with its context. The data were obtained in a study of patients and donors after allogeneic stem cell transplantation. Germline V gene data show CDR1 as SEHNR and CDR2 as FQNEAQ (reference sequence). V was cut by 3 bases and J by 2 bases, with 15 bases left in between. CDR3 length: 16 amino acids. Using its own MiXCR run on the RT-PCR reads, TCRdb lists one record per CDR3 protein. The data hold 920,000 or so distinct CDR3 sequences, with approximately 19% observed a single time. Material: blood, either unsorted or a sorted T cell fraction (not recorded which). The chain carries TRBV7-9 and TRBJ2-3, with D unclear. The clonotype was recovered from a human donor who was either an allogeneic HSCT recipient or a stem cell or donor lymphocyte infusion donor (not recorded which). It is not recorded whose cells these are; they may come from a transplant donor. In DNA, the CDR3 is TGTGCCAGCAGCTTCCCCGCCAGGACCAACACAGATACGCAGTATTTT. The encoded protein is CASSFPARTNTDTQYF.